The clone carrying this TCR beta chain was seen a handful of times. Its target is not known. This entry is derived from a study of response to subunit inactivated influenza vaccine. MiXCR, applied by TCRdb to the RT-PCR reads, yields one record per CDR3 protein. The table shows 500,000 to 600,000 distinct CDR3 sequences, with more than 15% occurring only once. The CDR3 contains 14 residues. The germline V and J ends were trimmed by 2 bases and 9 bases, with 16 bases remaining between them. Study conclusions and caveats: Few additional T cells are recruited per seasonal influenza vaccination, authors suggested.

This chain connects TRBV12-3 or TRBV12-4 to TRBJ2-5, with a tentative D call TRBD1 (5 bases). The receptor comes from a man between 50 and 69 years old who received an inactivated influenza vaccine. Sequenced here: CD4+ T cells sorted from PBMCs, sampled less than 30 months after vaccination. As DNA, the CDR3 is TGTGCCAGCAGTTTAAAGCAGGGCCAAGGAGCCCAGTACTTC. Protein: CASSLKQGQGAQYF.